This T cell receptor (beta chain) appears in the sequencing data of a study of blood T cell repertoires in COVID-19. Authors' methods: Estimates of nucleated cell counts were drawn from the amplification of reference gene primers. Some clones are missing from TCRdb's copy, which holds only in-frame ones; the method was immunoSEQ multiplex PCR. D and trimming were read from the DNA, whereas the V and J calls and clone size are those reported in that table. The data hold approximately 300,000 clones, with 70% to 90% observed a single time. Per the germline V gene, CDR1 is SGHAT and CDR2 is FQDESV (reference sequence). Trimming stripped 4 bases from V and 2 bases from J, with 11 bases between. The CDR3 length is 14 residues.

This chain links TRBV11-1 with TRBJ1-1; D gene unclear. Sequenced: peripheral blood. This receptor was taken from a woman between 50 and 59 years old with active or convalescent COVID-19. CDR3 in amino acids: CASSYLQVNTEAFF. CDR3 DNA sequence: TGTGCCAGCAGCTACCTTCAGGTAAACACTGAAGCTTTCTTT.